Listed here are 3 T cell receptor beta chains from one sample, sequenced in a study of T-cell memory formation after mild COVID-19. TCRdb recomputed calls from the 5' RACE reads with MiXCR, one row per CDR3 protein. Of about half a million distinct CDR3 sequences listed, 18% were seen once; the top ten hold over 9%. Specimen: PBMCs or a T cell subset sorted from them (not recorded which). Every receptor here comes from an adult woman who had mild COVID-19 (a few samples of this study predate the infection). Cell type and time point are not known.

The chain couples TRBV12-3 or TRBV12-4 to TRBJ1-5; possibly TRBD1 for D (5 bases). The CDR3 is 13 amino acids. V lost 10 bases and J lost 1, with 11 bases in between. CDR3 coding DNA: TGTGCCACAGGGCCAGGAAGCAATCAGCCCCAGCATTTT. Protein: CATGPGSNQPQHF.

The chain joins TRBV7-2 to TRBJ1-4; D remains unclear. This CDR3 comprises 14 residues. V lost 1 base and J 7 bases, leaving 10 bases between the germline ends. CDR1 SGHTA and CDR2 FQGNSA come from the germline V gene. CDR3 amino acids: CASSLVVPSEKLFF. The DNA of the CDR3 is TGTGCCAGCAGCTTAGTGGTCCCTTCTGAAAAACTGTTTTTT.

This chain uses TRBV3-1 with TRBJ2-1; D perhaps matches TRBD1 (6 bases). The CDR3 spans 15 residues. Germline loops: CDR1 LGHDT, CDR2 YNNKEL (reference sequence). Trimming stripped 8 bases from V and 6 bases from J, with 20 bases between. This CDR3 is CASRRMRGFGNEQFF. The CDR3 DNA follows: TGTGCCAGCCGCCGGATGAGGGGGTTCGGCAATGAGCAGTTCTTC.